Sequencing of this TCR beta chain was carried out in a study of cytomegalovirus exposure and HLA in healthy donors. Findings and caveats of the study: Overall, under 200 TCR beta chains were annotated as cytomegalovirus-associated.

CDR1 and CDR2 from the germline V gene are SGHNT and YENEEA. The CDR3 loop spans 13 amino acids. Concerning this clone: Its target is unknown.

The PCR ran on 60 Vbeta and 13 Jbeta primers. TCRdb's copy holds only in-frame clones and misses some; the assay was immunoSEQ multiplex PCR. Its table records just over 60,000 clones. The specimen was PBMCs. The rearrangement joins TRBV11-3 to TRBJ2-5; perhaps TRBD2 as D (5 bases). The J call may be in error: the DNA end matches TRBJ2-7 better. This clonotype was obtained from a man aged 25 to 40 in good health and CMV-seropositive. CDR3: CASSYDYSYEQYF. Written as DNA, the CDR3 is TGTGCCAGCAGCTACGACTACTCCTACGAGCAGTACTTC.